This TCR beta chain came from a study of blood T cells in healthy people across ages (dated by TCRdb to between 2015 and 2016). Broadly, across the study: In model experiments, template switching captured about one uniquely barcoded TCR beta cDNA molecule for every two T cells. The study measured age-related changes in TCR beta repertoire diversity using deep sequencing normalized with unique cDNA molecular identifiers. The donors were divided into four age groups: young (average around 16 years), middle-aged (about 39), aged (about 60) and long-lived (82). To avoid experimental bias, donors of different ages were randomly spread across the sequencing lanes. Using the same blood draw, the study looked at two additional independent replicas of 1 million unique cDNA reads for two donors, one aged 18 to 30 and the other aged 80 or older. General findings and caveats noted by the study authors: Estimates of total diversity based on one million sequenced T cells were considered lower bounds and underestimates. Since profiling was done on bulk unsorted PBMCs, naive and antigen-experienced compartments could not be conclusively compared. The long-lived group showed more naive CD4+ T cells, fewer expanded clones and increased TCR diversity than the aged group, suggesting age selection. There was a strong correlation between observed TCR beta diversity and the percentage of naive T cells measured by flow cytometry. The CMV infection status of donors was not known, potentially confounding age-related changes in expanded clonotypes. As age increased, observed TCR beta diversity per million T cells dropped in a roughly linear way, and a significant reduction was already evident by age about 40.

About this clonotype: This receptor's antigen is unknown. No much larger clone exists at a distance of one base, and base qualities are not known.

Libraries were constructed by 5' RACE. TCRdb shows the sequencer as Illumina HiSeq 2500. A second PCR of roughly 7 to 11 cycles was run with a J-beta primer mix and a sample-barcoded 5' primer. Each TCR beta cDNA molecule received a unique molecular identifier from a template-switch 5' adaptor carrying 12 random nucleotides. Each sample yielded at least 2.5 million CDR3-containing paired-end reads. First-strand cDNA synthesis was performed from all RNA using the Mint cDNA synthesis kit, with priming by a TRBC-specific oligonucleotide. After uracil-DNA glycosylase treatment, a first 18-cycle PCR used universal primers M1SS and BC2_uni_R on all cDNA. Turning to the authors' computational methods: Normalization of each sample was performed by random selection of 1 million high-quality reads, each carrying a distinct molecular identifier. Instead of being binned into consensus sequences, reads that shared molecular identifiers were thrown out. MiTCR, with a Q25 quality threshold and the strictest error-elimination algorithm, was used for CDR3 identification, clonotype clustering and error correction. A nonparametric unseen species model using Euler transformation provided a lower-bound estimate of total TCR beta diversity. The public reads were quality trimmed at Q25 with fastp and then assembled into clones with MiXCR by TCRdb, keeping productive beta chains. Each record represents a unique CDR3 protein, reported with the most common genes and DNA among its rows. It is TCRdb's table, rather than the study itself, that gives the V and J calls and clone size. The sample table contains 700,000 to 900,000 distinct CDR3 sequences; only one count was recorded for 40% to 65% of them. The ten largest clones represent under 50% of the sample.

Relative to germline, V is 6 bases shorter and J is 5 bases shorter, with 17 bases between their ends. CDR1 and CDR2, looked up from the germline V gene, are MDHEN and SYDVKM. Reading from cysteine to phenylalanine, the CDR3 counts 15 amino acids. Just CDR3 DNA is preserved here, 45 bases in frame from base 1. The donors were around 39 Caucasian individuals from Russia, aged 6 to 90 years, who were systemically healthy. Around 9.7 milliliters of peripheral blood were collected from each donor into EDTA-treated Vacutainer tubes. Ficoll-Paque density-gradient centrifugation was used to isolate PBMCs, with at least 6.5 million per sample. Total RNA was extracted from PBMCs with Trizol reagent, with at least 6 micrograms obtained per sample. For every donor, an aliquot of PBMCs went through flow cytometry to measure the percentages of naive CD45RAhigh/CD27high T cells.

The sequence is built from TRBV28 and TRBJ2-1; matching of 5 bases hints at TRBD2 as the D gene. Input material: blood. This sequence originates from a man older than 75 in good health. The nucleotide sequence is TGTGCCAGCAGGCCGATCGCAGCGAGGGACAATGAGCAGTTCTTC. It codes for CASRPIAARDNEQFF.